This is a list of T cell receptor beta chains from one sample in a study of CD8 T cells in ankylosing spondylitis. TCRdb called the 5' RACE reads again in MiXCR, with one record for every CDR3 protein. The table records 800,000 to 900,000 distinct CDR3 sequences, about 11% of them present only once. The sample was blood, either unsorted or a sorted T cell fraction (not recorded which). Every receptor here comes from a male donor with ankylosing spondylitis. The CDR3 runs from the conserved cysteine through the conserved F or W. D genes are given only for firm matches. A clone size is listed for some rows: how often the clone was seen (once, few, many), or a class if it is expanded.

>TRBV7-2|few|TRBJ1-6|NA
TGTGCCAGCAGCTTTTACAGGAGCTCCTATAATTCACCCCTCCACTTT
CASSFYRSSYNSPLHF
>TRBV11-2|few|TRBJ2-1|TRBD2
TGTGCCAGCAGCCGCGGACTAGCGGGAGGGCAGTTCTTC
CASSRGLAGGQFF
>TRBV6-2/TRBV6-3|NA|TRBJ2-7|TRBD1
TGTGCCAGCAGTTATTCCAGGGGGCAGTACGAGCAGTACTTC
CASSYSRGQYEQYF
>TRBV20-1|NA|TRBJ2-3|NA
TGCAGTGCTAGGACGGAGCGGATCACAGATACGCAGTATTTT
CSARTERITDTQYF
>TRBV7-7|few|TRBJ2-3|TRBD2
TGTGCTAGCAGCTCGAGGCGGCCTAGCGGGATGAGAGATACGCAGTATTTT
CASSSRRPSGMRDTQYF
>TRBV6-5|few|TRBJ1-1|NA
TGTGCCAGCAGTTACTCCTTACGGACCGATTCGATGAACACTGAAGCTTTCTTT
CASSYSLRTDSMNTEAFF
>TRBV20-1|few|TRBJ2-7|NA
TGCAGTGCTAGAAATTGGCAGGGCCACTACGAGCAGTACTTC
CSARNWQGHYEQYF
>TRBV12-3/TRBV12-4|few|TRBJ1-1|NA
TGTGCCAGCAGTACCTCGACTCCCCGAGGGACTGAAGCTTTCTTT
CASSTSTPRGTEAFF
>TRBV6-2/TRBV6-3|many|TRBJ1-1|NA
TGTGCCAGCAGACAGGGAGGAATGAACACTGAAGCTTTCTTT
CASRQGGMNTEAFF
>TRBV3-1|NA|TRBJ1-2|NA
TGTGCCAGCAGCCGGCGGGTGGAGGGCTATGGCTACACCTTC
CASSRRVEGYGYTF
>TRBV5-1|NA|TRBJ2-7|NA
TGCGCCAGCTCTCCTGGGGAGGCCACTGTTTACTACGAGCAGTACTTC
CASSPGEATVYYEQYF
>TRBV6-2/TRBV6-3|few|TRBJ1-1|TRBD1
TGTGCCAGCAGATACCGGACAGGGTGGAAGAACACTGAAGCTTTCTTT
CASRYRTGWKNTEAFF
>TRBV7-2|many|TRBJ2-7|TRBD1
TGTGCCAGCAGCCCGGGGACAGGGCTGGCCTACGAGCAGTACTTC
CASSPGTGLAYEQYF
>TRBV10-3|few|TRBJ1-2|TRBD1
TGTGCCATCAGTGAGGGGACAGGGGGCTCGGACTATGGCTACACCTTC
CAISEGTGGSDYGYTF
>TRBV10-2|NA|TRBJ2-5|NA
TGCGCCAGCGAAGGGGTCGGAGAGACCCAGTACTTC
CASEGVGETQYF
>TRBV4-3|NA|TRBJ2-4|NA
TGCGCCAGCAGCCAAGTGGGGGCGAAGCTAAACATTCAGTACTTC
CASSQVGAKLNIQYF
>TRBV7-2|few|TRBJ1-4|TRBD1
TGTGCCAGCAGCCCTCGGACAGGGTCGGGTTCTGGAAAACTGTTTTTT
CASSPRTGSGSGKLFF
>TRBV7-8|many|TRBJ2-3|NA
TGTGCCAGCAGCTCGGGGGCTACGCAGTATTTT
CASSSGATQYF
>TRBV4-2|few|TRBJ2-6|TRBD2
TGTGCCAGCGGCAGGGCGAGCGGGAGAGACTCTGGGGCCAACGTCCTGACTTTC
CASGRASGRDSGANVLTF
>TRBV20-1|NA|TRBJ2-5|TRBD2
TGCAGTGCTCATAATAGCGGGGGGGCCGAAGAGACCCAGTACTTC
CSAHNSGGAEETQYF
>TRBV27|NA|TRBJ1-2|TRBD1
TGTGCCAGCAGTTTAACGGGGACAGGCGGCTACACCTTC
CASSLTGTGGYTF
>TRBV4-1|NA|TRBJ2-7|NA
TGCGCCAGCAGCCCCGGAGGGCCCATCGTAGAGCAGTACTTC
CASSPGGPIVEQYF
>TRBV6-5|few|TRBJ2-1|TRBD2
TGTGCCAGCAGTTACGGAGATTCACTAGCGGGGGGTTCCTACAATGAGCAGTTCTTC
CASSYGDSLAGGSYNEQFF
>TRBV5-3|NA|TRBJ1-5|NA
TGTGCCAGACCTTGGGGGTTTTATAGCAATCAGCCCCAGCATTTT
CARPWGFYSNQPQHF
>TRBV7-9|many|TRBJ2-3|TRBD1
TGTGCCAGCAGCTCGATCCAGGGGGCGGACACAGATACGCAGTATTTT
CASSSIQGADTDTQYF
>TRBV29-1|few|TRBJ2-3|NA
TGCAGCGTTGAGGATACGAGTAGCACAGATACGCAGTATTTT
CSVEDTSSTDTQYF
>TRBV7-9|few|TRBJ2-3|TRBD1
TGTGCCAGCAGCTCGGGACAGGGTGAGGGAGATACGCAGTATTTT
CASSSGQGEGDTQYF
>TRBV20-1|many|TRBJ2-7|NA
TGCAGTGCTCCAGATCGGGACGGGTACTACGAGCAGTACTTC
CSAPDRDGYYEQYF
>TRBV20-1|many|TRBJ1-2|NA
TGCAGTGCTAGAGATCCCCCGTATGGCTACACCTTC
CSARDPPYGYTF
>TRBV7-8|NA|TRBJ2-5|TRBD2
TGTGCCACTCACCCGGTAGCGGGAGTGGAAGAGACCCAGTACTTC
CATHPVAGVEETQYF
>TRBV10-3|few|TRBJ2-3|NA
TGTGCCATCAGTGTTCAGACTAGCACAGATACGCAGTATTTT
CAISVQTSTDTQYF
>TRBV11-1|NA|TRBJ2-3|NA
TGTGCCAGCAGCTTAGGGGAAAGGACAGATACGCAGTATTTT
CASSLGERTDTQYF
>TRBV10-2|NA|TRBJ1-2|NA
TGCGCCAGCAGTGAGGGGGCTGGAACTGGCTACACCTTC
CASSEGAGTGYTF
>TRBV29-1|many|TRBJ1-1|NA
TGCAGCGTTGAAGTAGGGATGAACACTGAAGCTTTCTTT
CSVEVGMNTEAFF
>TRBV18|NA|TRBJ1-1|NA
TGTGCCAGCTCACCATCGGGACTTTGGAACACTGAAGCTTTCTTT
CASSPSGLWNTEAFF
>TRBV28|few|TRBJ2-7|NA
TGTGCCAGCAGTTTAAATCGTTTTGTTGGGGCCTCCTACGAGCAGTACTTC
CASSLNRFVGASYEQYF
>TRBV20-1|NA|TRBJ1-1|NA
TGCAGTGCTAGAGATCCGCTGGACACTGAAGCTTTCTTT
CSARDPLDTEAFF
>TRBV28|many|TRBJ1-2|NA
TGTGCCAGCACCCCCCCGGGGGCCACTTATGGCTACACCTTC
CASTPPGATYGYTF
>TRBV20-1|NA|TRBJ2-7|NA
TGCAGTGCCCCGACAGGCTTCTCCTACGAGCAGTACTTC
CSAPTGFSYEQYF
>TRBV20-1|NA|TRBJ1-2|NA
TGCAGTGCTAGAAGGGCAAATGGCTACACCTTC
CSARRANGYTF
>TRBV7-2|NA|TRBJ2-2|TRBD1
TGTGCCAGCAGCCACAGGACCGGGACAGCGAACACCGGGGAGCTGTTTTTT
CASSHRTGTANTGELFF
>TRBV15|few|TRBJ2-1|NA
TGTGCCACCAGTTCCAAGTCTCAGGGAACCTACAATGAGCAGTTCTTC
CATSSKSQGTYNEQFF
>TRBV20-1|NA|TRBJ2-3|NA
TGCAGTGCGAAAGCTAGCACAGATACGCAGTATTTT
CSAKASTDTQYF
>TRBV24-1|few|TRBJ2-5|NA
TGTGCCACCAGTGATATGACTAGTGAGGAGACCCAGTACTTC
CATSDMTSEETQYF
>TRBV15|many|TRBJ2-1|NA
TGTGCCACCAGCAGAGATCTTCGGCAGGACTTTTACAATGAGCAGTTCTTC
CATSRDLRQDFYNEQFF
>TRBV5-5|NA|TRBJ1-4|NA
TGTGCCAGCAGCCCCGGACAGACTCCAACTAATGAAAAACTGTTTTTT
CASSPGQTPTNEKLFF
>TRBV5-1|NA|TRBJ1-4|TRBD1
TGCGCCAGCAGCTCTGGGCCAGGGGGAGGAGTTGAAAAACTGTTTTTT
CASSSGPGGGVEKLFF